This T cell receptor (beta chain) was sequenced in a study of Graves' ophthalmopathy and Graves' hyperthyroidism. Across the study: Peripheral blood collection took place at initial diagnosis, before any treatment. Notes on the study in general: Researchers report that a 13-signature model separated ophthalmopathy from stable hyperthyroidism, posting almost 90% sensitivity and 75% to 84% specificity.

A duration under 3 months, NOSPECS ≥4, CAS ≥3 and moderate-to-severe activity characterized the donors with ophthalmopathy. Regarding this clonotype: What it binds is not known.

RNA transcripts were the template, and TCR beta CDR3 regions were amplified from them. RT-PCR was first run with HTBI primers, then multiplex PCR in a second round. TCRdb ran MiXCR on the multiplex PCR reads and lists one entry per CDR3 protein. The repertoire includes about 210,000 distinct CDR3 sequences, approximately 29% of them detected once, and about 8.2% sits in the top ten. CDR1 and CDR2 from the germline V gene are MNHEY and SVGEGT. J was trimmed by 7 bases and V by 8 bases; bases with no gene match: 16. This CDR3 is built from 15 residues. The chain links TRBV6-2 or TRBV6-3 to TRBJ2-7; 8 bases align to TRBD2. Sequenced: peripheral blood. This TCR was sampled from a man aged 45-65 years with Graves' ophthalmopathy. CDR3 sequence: CASLSPRAGAIEQYF. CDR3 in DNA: TGTGCCAGCCTCTCCCCTCGAGCGGGGGCTATAGAGCAGTACTTC.